The sequence of this T cell receptor (beta chain) was determined in a study of T cells after yellow fever vaccination. Study findings and constraints: Clones that expanded after primary vaccination mostly reappeared after the booster (approximately 96% CD4, 70% to 90% CD8). Shared CD4/CD8 clonotypes were a small share, likely from convergent recombination. Peaking on day 5 versus 15, the secondary response was faster but weaker.

TCRdb reprocessed the 5' RACE reads with MiXCR, giving one entry per CDR3 protein. The sample contains around 400,000 distinct CDR3 sequences, around a tenth of which appear only once. In germline, CDR1 is SQVTM, CDR2 ANQGSEA. V lost 1 base, J lost 6 bases, and 15 bases lay in between. This CDR3 is built from 14 residues. In the case of this clonotype: Antigen specificity is unknown. One base away lies a much larger clone, so this may be a sequencing read error.

The V call is TRBV29-1, the J call TRBJ2-5; D is possibly TRBD1 (6 bases). The source material was PBMCs, sampled on the day of the first yellow fever vaccination. The sequence was collected from a man between 18 and 35 years old who received the YFV17D yellow fever vaccine. This CDR3 is CSVEVRGGLKTQYF. CDR3 DNA: TGCAGCGTTGAAGTCAGGGGTGGTTTGAAGACCCAGTACTTC.